The 23 T cell receptor beta chains below were found in one sample sequenced in a study of T cells in Graves' hyperthyroidism and ophthalmopathy. TCR beta CDR3 regions were amplified from RNA. The HTBI set primed first-round TCR CDR3 RT-PCR. TCRdb processed the multiplex PCR reads anew with MiXCR; each CDR3 protein has one entry. The sample consists of 650,000 to 700,000 distinct CDR3 sequences, around a sixth of them appearing once. Sequenced input: blood. Source of these receptors: a man between 45 and 60 years old with Graves' hyperthyroidism.

This clonotype was observed many times. The chain is built from TRBV28 and TRBJ2-1; D is possibly TRBD2 (6 bases). This CDR3 is built from 18 residues. The V gene lost 2 bases and the J gene lost 3 bases, with 20 bases spanning the gap. CDR1 is MDHEN and CDR2 is SYDVKM in the germline V gene. This CDR3 reads CASSLQLSREVYYNEQFF. The CDR3 bases are TGTGCCAGCAGTTTACAGTTGTCGAGGGAGGTTTACTACAATGAGCAGTTCTTC.

This CDR3 is CASSPRGHYEQYF. The CDR3 DNA sequence: TGTGCCAGCAGCCCCCGCGGACACTACGAGCAGTACTTC. The V call is TRBV7-9, the J call TRBJ2-7; maybe TRBD1 (5 bases). CDR3 size: 13 residues. Looked up from germline, CDR1 is SEHNR and CDR2 is FQNEAQ (reference sequence). Trimming left V 5 bases short and J 3 bases short, with 11 bases between.

This clonotype occurred many times. V usage is TRBV9 and J usage is TRBJ1-2; 7 bases line up with TRBD1. This CDR3 region has 15 residues. V shed 1 base, J shed 0 bases, and the junction held 3 bases outside the gene matches. Germline assignment: CDR1 SGDLS and CDR2 YYNGEE. The CDR3 DNA reads as TGTGCCAGCAGCGTAACAGGGGATGCTAACTATGGCTACACCTTC. Its translation is CASSVTGDANYGYTF.

J is TRBJ2-3 and V is TRBV5-1; 14 bases align to TRBD2. J was trimmed by 8 bases and V by 0 bases; bases with no gene match: 5. This CDR3 is built from 16 residues. Germline loops: CDR1 SGHRS, CDR2 YFSETQ. CDR3 nucleotides: TGCGCCAGCAGCTTGGATGGGACTAGCGGGAGAGTTACGCAGTATTTT. As protein: CASSLDGTSGRVTQYF.

This clonotype came up many times. The V gene is TRBV2, the J gene TRBJ2-5, with TRBD1 identical over 10 bases. CDR1 and CDR2 (germline): SNHLY, FYNNEI. V lost 3 bases, J lost 4 bases, and 2 bases stayed unmatched. This CDR3 is built from 14 residues. The CDR3 coding sequence is TGTGCCAGCAGTGATGGGACAGGGGTAGAGACCCAGTACTTC. Translated, it gives CASSDGTGVETQYF.

This clonotype was counted many times. The rearrangement links TRBV6-2 or TRBV6-3 to TRBJ2-5, with 8 nucleotides matching TRBD2. Per the germline V gene, CDR1 is MNHEY and CDR2 is SVGEGT. Trimming cost V 6 bases and J 5 bases; bases outside gene matches: 14. This CDR3 is built from 16 residues. The CDR3 DNA follows: TGTGCCAGCAGCAGCCCAACCAGCGGGAGTTGGGAGACCCAGTACTTC. This translates into CASSSPTSGSWETQYF.

The V call is TRBV7-3, the J call TRBJ1-5; D is perhaps TRBD1 (6 bases). The CDR3 is 14 residues long. The germline V gene has CDR1 SGHTA and CDR2 FQGTGA. V was shortened by 5 bases and J by 5 bases, with 13 bases between the two germline ends. CDR3 nucleotide sequence: TGTGCCAGCAGCCGCGGGGGGGCGGATCAGCCCCAGCATTTT. This gives the protein CASSRGGADQPQHF.

This clonotype was counted between two and nine times. The chain uses TRBV6-2 or TRBV6-3 and TRBJ1-4, with D unresolved. Germline CDR1 reads MNHEY; CDR2 reads SVGEGT. The CDR3 loop spans 15 amino acids. The V gene lost 6 bases and the J gene lost 5 bases, with 16 bases spanning the gap. In DNA form, the CDR3 reads TGTGCCAGCAGACCTTGGACGGATATAAATGAAAAACTGTTTTTT. Its translation: CASRPWTDINEKLFF.

Ten or more counts support this clonotype. This chain connects TRBV18 to TRBJ1-4, with TRBD1 as a possible D gene (5 bases). Between the trimmed V and J ends, which lost 1 base and 0 bases, there was a span of 9 bases. The CDR3 length is 16 residues. Germline values: CDR1 KGHSH, CDR2 LQKENI. DNA of the CDR3: TGTGCCAGCTCACCACGGGGGAGCGCAACTAATGAAAAACTGTTTTTT. Protein: CASSPRGSATNEKLFF.

This clonotype was recorded a few times. The rearrangement joins TRBV30 to TRBJ1-5, with TRBD1 as a possible D gene (5 bases). The CDR3 consists of 15 residues. Germline V gene data show CDR1 as GTSNPN and CDR2 as SVGIG (reference sequence). Trimming pared 3 bases from V and 4 bases from J, leaving 16 bases between. The DNA of the CDR3 is TGTGCCTGGAGCCGAGACAGCACACGAAATCAGCCCCAGCATTTT. This encodes CAWSRDSTRNQPQHF.

In this sample, this clonotype turned up many times. This chain joins TRBV28 and TRBJ1-4; 8 bases are shared with TRBD1. J gave up 8 bases and V 2 bases, and 7 bases lay outside the gene matches. Germline V CDR1 and CDR2: MDHEN, SYDVKM. This CDR3 is 15 amino acids long. CDR3 DNA sequence: TGTGCCAGCAGTTTAACCGACAGGGGATACGAAAAACTGTTTTTT. Amino acids: CASSLTDRGYEKLFF.

This clonotype was seen a handful of times. V is TRBV30 and J is TRBJ2-5; no clear D gene. The CDR3 runs 13 residues. The germline gives CDR1 GTSNPN, CDR2 SVGIG (reference sequence). V was shortened by 1 base and J by 0 bases, with 6 bases between the two germline ends. Here the CDR3 reads CAWSDQNQETQYF. The CDR3 coding sequence is TGTGCCTGGAGTGACCAAAACCAAGAGACCCAGTACTTC. Using reference TRBV30 and TRBJ2-5 for the parts outside the CDR3, the full variable domain is SQTIHQWPATLVQPVGSPLSLECTVEGTSNPNLYWYRQAAGRGLQLLFYSVGIGQISSEVPQNLSASRPQDRQFILSSKKLLLSDSGFYLCAWSDQNQETQYFGPGTRLLVL.

A few counts support this clonotype. The chain employs TRBV6-5 and TRBJ1-3, with D possibly TRBD1 on 5 matching bases. CDR1 and CDR2 (germline): MNHEY, SVGAGI. Between the trimmed V and J ends, which lost 2 bases and 0 bases, there was a span of 11 bases. This CDR3 region has 16 residues. The chain's CDR3 is CASSYSGTDSGNTIYF. DNA of the CDR3: TGTGCCAGCAGTTACAGTGGGACCGACTCTGGAAACACCATATATTTT.

The chain joins TRBV7-9 to TRBJ2-7; D ambiguous. V dropped 6 bases and J dropped 0 bases, with 12 bases sitting between them. The CDR3 length is 14 residues. CDR1 is SEHNR and CDR2 is FQNEAQ in the germline V gene (reference sequence). CDR3 residues: CASRSTGDSYEQYF. In DNA, the CDR3 is TGTGCCAGCAGATCGACTGGTGACTCCTACGAGCAGTACTTC.

This clonotype came up a few times. The CDR3 loop is CATSDDLWTEAFF. CDR3 sequence (DNA): TGTGCCACCAGTGATGACCTATGGACTGAAGCTTTCTTT. This chain joins TRBV24-1 and TRBJ1-1; D unclear. Germline V gives CDR1 KGHDR, CDR2 SFDVKD. This CDR3 spans 13 amino acids. The V gene lost 3 bases and the J gene lost 5 bases, with 9 bases spanning the gap.

This clonotype was observed a few times. The chain recombines TRBV3-1 with TRBJ1-4; D is perhaps TRBD1 (5 bases). V lost 6 bases to trimming and J lost 5 bases, with 13 bases between them. CDR1 LGHDT and CDR2 YNNKEL come from the germline V gene (reference sequence). CDR3 length equals 14 residues. The CDR3 coding sequence is TGTGCCAGCAGTGTTAGGACACAGAATGAAAAACTGTTTTTT. Translation gives CASSVRTQNEKLFF.

Regarding this clonotype: At one end, the junction sequence differs from germline, possibly due to a read error. In DNA, the CDR3 is TGCAGTGCCGGACTAACGATCGGCGAGCACTACTTC. This sequence encodes CSAGLTIGEHYF. This chain joins TRBV20-1 and TRBJ2-7, with TRBD2 as a possible D gene (6 bases). The CDR3 has 12 amino acids. Germline-derived CDR1 and CDR2 are DFQATT and SNEGSKA (reference sequence).

In this sample, this clonotype turned up many times. The chain couples TRBV11-2 to TRBJ2-7; D is undetermined. The V and J ends lost 5 bases and 0 bases respectively, with 17 bases between them. The CDR3 extends over 16 amino acids. Germline V gives CDR1 SGHAT, CDR2 FQNNGV. The CDR3 nucleotides are TGTGCCAGCAGCCCCAATCCGGGCAGTAGCTCCTACGAGCAGTACTTC. Encoded protein: CASSPNPGSSSYEQYF.

This clonotype showed up many times. This sequence joins TRBV28 and TRBJ2-5, with TRBD2 as a possible D gene (7 bases). V lost 6 bases and J 5 bases, leaving 13 bases between the germline ends. The germline V gene has CDR1 MDHEN and CDR2 SYDVKM. The CDR3 is 13 residues long. The CDR3 spells CASRRGGSETQYF. The CDR3 DNA reads TGTGCCAGCAGGAGGGGGGGGTCGGAGACCCAGTACTTC. The full variable domain, rest sourced from reference TRBV28 and TRBJ2-5, is DVKVTQSSRYLVKRTGEKVFLECVQDMDHENMFWYRQDPGLGLRLIYFSYDVKMKEKGDIPEGYSVSREKKERFSLILESASTNQTSMYLCASRRGGSETQYFGPGTRLLVL.

The sample holds many counts of this clonotype. The gene calls are TRBV20-1 and TRBJ2-3; D unresolved. Per germline, CDR1 DFQATT and CDR2 SNEGSKA (reference sequence). V shed 3 bases and J shed 2 bases, with 18 bases lying between them. The CDR3 covers 16 residues. The CDR3 reads CSASSRAPIATDTQYF. The CDR3 DNA reads TGCAGTGCTAGTTCCCGGGCTCCGATCGCCACAGATACGCAGTATTTT.

This clonotype was seen only once. The chain combines TRBV18 with TRBJ1-1; 7 nucleotides align to TRBD1. J lost 1 base, V lost 5 bases, and 4 bases had no gene match. This CDR3 is built from 14 residues. CDR1 and CDR2 (germline): KGHSH, LQKENI. In DNA, the CDR3 is TGTGCCAGCTCAACACGGGACAGGAACACTGAAGCTTTCTTT. Translated: CASSTRDRNTEAFF.

This clonotype has just a few counts. V and J are TRBV7-9 and TRBJ1-5, with 7 bases that match TRBD1. V dropped 7 bases and J dropped 2; count of bases not matched to a gene: 5. Germline assignment: CDR1 SEHNR and CDR2 FQNEAQ (reference sequence). The CDR3 is 14 amino acids. CDR3 sequence reads: CASNRGGGNQPQHF. CDR3 DNA sequence: TGTGCCAGCAACAGGGGTGGGGGCAATCAGCCCCAGCATTTT.

This clonotype was found many times. The chain links TRBV28 to TRBJ2-7, with 9 bases identical to TRBD1. This CDR3 region has 14 residues. Germline V gene data show CDR1 as MDHEN and CDR2 as SYDVKM. With 6 bases clipped from V and 3 bases from J, the junction kept 6 bases outside the gene matches. The CDR3 nucleotides are TGTGCCAGCAGGGGGACAGGGACGGGCTACGAGCAGTACTTC. The encoded protein is CASRGTGTGYEQYF.